This TCR beta chain was sequenced during a study of blood T cell repertoires in COVID-19. Turning to the study itself: PBMCs, B-cell-depleted T cells, or T cells provided the cDNA or gDNA that made up the material.

Assay used: immunoSEQ multiplex PCR; TCRdb lists only in-frame clones, some missing. The table records roughly 320,000 clones, under 90% of them present only once. In assigning cohorts, the study relied on participant-reported clinical history. Resolution of symptoms, clearance, or two negative PCRs was present in recovered Cohort 3 donors. Trimming cost V 6 bases and J 4 bases; bases outside gene matches: 6. The CDR3 is 13 amino acids. This receptor was obtained from a man between 25 and 39 years old who had recovered from COVID-19. The chain employs TRBV12-3 or TRBV12-4 and TRBJ2-7; 7 bases align to TRBD1. Sequenced material: PBMCs or T cells enriched from blood (not recorded which). CDR3 loop: CASRTGTAYEQYF. CDR3 in DNA: TGTGCCAGCAGGACCGGGACAGCTTACGAGCAGTACTTC.